The 27 T cell receptor beta chains listed next were all sequenced from one sample in a study of T-cell reconstitution after alpha-beta-depleted transplantation in children. Preparation of the TCRbeta library involved a method that used unique molecular identifiers. TCRdb reprocessed the PCR reads via MiXCR and lists one record per CDR3 protein. The data show approximately 490,000 distinct CDR3 sequences, about 10% seen once. The specimen comprised PBMCs, sampled before TCRalphabeta/CD19-depleted stem cell transplant. Receptors were obtained from a child aged 2 to 10 with inherited bone marrow failure, due to receive a stem cell transplant.

This clonotype showed up many times. The V gene is TRBV20-1, the J gene TRBJ2-5; D is possibly TRBD1 or TRBD2 (5 bases each). The CDR3 is made up of 12 amino acids. V shed 3 bases and J shed 4 bases, with 9 bases lying between them. Germline V gives CDR1 DFQATT, CDR2 SNEGSKA (reference sequence). The CDR3 loop is CSASMRGETQYF. The CDR3 region has the DNA TGCAGTGCTAGTATGAGGGGAGAGACCCAGTACTTC.

Ten or more counts support this clonotype. The rearrangement links TRBV12-3 or TRBV12-4 to TRBJ1-3; D unresolved. Trimming shortened V by 5 bases and J by 4 bases, and 9 bases separated the two germline ends. CDR3 size: 13 residues. For the CDR3, the DNA is TGTGCCAGCAGTCCTTTGGAGGGAAACACCATATATTTT. Amino acids: CASSPLEGNTIYF.

As DNA, the CDR3 is TGTGCCAGCTCACCAGGGCGGGGGAGAAACACTGAAGCTTTCTTT. It yields the protein CASSPGRGRNTEAFF. The rearrangement uses TRBV18 and TRBJ1-1, with D possibly matching TRBD1 (5 bases). Looked up from germline, CDR1 is KGHSH and CDR2 is LQKENI. This CDR3 region has 15 residues. The ends were cut back, 2 bases at V and 2 bases at J, with 12 bases in the middle. The whole variable domain, remainder taken from reference TRBV18 and TRBJ1-1, is NAGVMQNPRHLVRRRGQEARLRCSPMKGHSHVYWYRQLPEEGLKFMVYLQKENIIDESGMPKERFSAEFPKEGPSILRIQQVVRGDSAAYFCASSPGRGRNTEAFFGQGTRLTVV.

This clonotype was picked up many times. CDR3 amino acids: CASSLGVLAGLYEQYF. In nucleotides, the CDR3 is TGTGCCAGCAGCTTAGGCGTTCTAGCGGGACTCTACGAGCAGTACTTC. The J gene is TRBJ2-7, the V gene TRBV7-8, with 9 bases that match TRBD2. V was pared by 1 base and J by 3 bases, with 7 bases of the junction left unmatched. Germline CDR1 SGHVS, CDR2 FQNEAQ. The CDR3 extends over 16 amino acids.

A note on this clonotype: Relative to the germline gene, one junction end is altered; a read error may explain this. The CDR3 DNA follows: TGTGCCAGCCGCTCCGGCGGGGGCGCCCCCTACTACGATCAGTACTTC. Its protein is CASRSGGGAPYYDQYF. V and J are TRBV7-1 and TRBJ2-7; D possibly corresponds to TRBD2 (7 bases). TRBV7-1 is noted as an ORF with a role that remains uncertain. The length of the CDR3 is 16 residues.

This clonotype was counted only a few times. V gene TRBV12-5 combines with J gene TRBJ1-5; tentatively, D is TRBD1 (5 bases). V shed 3 bases and J shed 7 bases, with 13 bases lying between them. Germline V gene lookup returns CDR1 LGHNT and CDR2 FRNRAP. The CDR3 spans 14 residues. CDR3 nucleotide sequence: TGTGCTAGTGGTTTAGCAGGGTCAGGACAGCCCCAGCATTTT. As protein: CASGLAGSGQPQHF.

In the case of this clonotype: A much larger clone differs from this one at a single base, so this may be a read error. This chain joins TRBV15 and TRBJ2-1; D remains unclear. Trimming removed 3 bases at V and 5 bases at J, with 11 bases between. The CDR3 runs 14 residues. The germline gives CDR1 LNHNV, CDR2 YYDKDF (reference sequence). CDR3 protein: CATSRELIDNEQFF. The CDR3 coding sequence is TGTGCCACCAGCAGGGAGCTGATAGACAATGAGCAGTTCTTC.

This rearrangement joins TRBV20-1 to TRBJ1-1; D unclear. The CDR3 covers 13 residues. V shed 5 bases and J shed 5 bases, with 15 bases lying between them. Germline assignment: CDR1 DFQATT and CDR2 SNEGSKA (reference sequence). The CDR3 sequence is CSAPRRVPTEAFF. CDR3 in DNA: TGCAGTGCTCCCCGAAGGGTTCCAACTGAAGCTTTCTTT.

This clonotype was seen repeatedly, ten times or more. The V gene is TRBV27, the J gene TRBJ2-1, with 11 bases that match TRBD2. Germline V gene data show CDR1 as MNHEY and CDR2 as SMNVEV (reference sequence). Trimming removed 2 bases from V and 4 bases from J; junction bases left unmatched: 4. The CDR3 is made up of 16 amino acids. In DNA form, the CDR3 reads TGTGCCAGCAGTTTACACCTAGCGGGAGGATACAATGAGCAGTTCTTC. Translated: CASSLHLAGGYNEQFF.

Ten or more counts support this clonotype. The chain employs TRBV4-2 and TRBJ2-1, with 10 nucleotides matching TRBD2. With V trimmed by 2 bases and J by 7 bases, 5 bases remained unmatched. The CDR3 has 15 residues. Germline CDR1 reads LGHNA; CDR2 reads YNFKEQ. CDR3 in DNA: TGTGCCAGCAGCCAACGCCTAGCGGGAGTGAATGAGCAGTTCTTC. Its translation is CASSQRLAGVNEQFF.

This clonotype showed up many times. This chain links TRBV27 with TRBJ2-7; TRBD1 agrees at 9 bases. Germline CDR1 is MNHEY and CDR2 is SMNVEV (reference sequence). With 5 bases clipped from V and 2 bases from J, the junction kept 10 bases outside the gene matches. There are 16 residues in the CDR3. The CDR3 protein is CASSILGTGITYEQYF. In nucleotides, the CDR3 is TGTGCCAGCAGTATCCTAGGGACAGGGATTACCTACGAGCAGTACTTC.

At least ten counts were recorded for this clonotype. The CDR3 region is CASSQGVGNEQFF. In DNA, the CDR3 is TGCGCCAGCAGCCAAGGAGTGGGGAATGAGCAGTTCTTC. J is TRBJ2-1 and V is TRBV4-3, with D unresolved. The CDR3 consists of 13 residues. V shed 1 base and J shed 7 bases, with 8 bases lying between them. Germline V gene lookup returns CDR1 LGHNA and CDR2 YSLEER.

Ten or more counts support this clonotype. CDR3 loop: CATTPGTGELFF. Here the CDR3 DNA reads TGTGCCACCACCCCGGGGACCGGGGAGCTGTTTTTT. This chain uses TRBV24-1 with TRBJ2-2, with D perhaps matching TRBD2 (5 bases). The germline V and J ends were trimmed by 8 bases and 5 bases, with 8 bases remaining between them. This CDR3 region has 12 residues. Germline CDR1 is KGHDR and CDR2 is SFDVKD.

This clonotype occurred many times. The chain links TRBV6-2 or TRBV6-3 to TRBJ2-1; 7 bases fit TRBD2. The trim removed 6 bases at V and 12 bases at J, leaving 8 bases unmatched. Germline values: CDR1 MNHEY, CDR2 SVGEGT. The CDR3 spans 12 residues. The DNA for the CDR3 is TGTGCCAGCAGCCTCGGGAGGATAGGGCAGTTCTTC. Amino acid sequence: CASSLGRIGQFF.

On this clonotype itself: The junction does not match germline at one end; this may be a read error. V and J are TRBV12-3 or TRBV12-4 and TRBJ1-1; D remains ambiguous. This CDR3 region has 11 residues. DNA of the CDR3: TGTACCAGCAGTAGAGCCGCTGAAGCTTTCTTT. As protein: CTSSRAAEAFF.

This clonotype occurred many times. The chain links TRBV4-2 to TRBJ2-2; 9 bases match TRBD2. The CDR3 spans 17 residues. CDR1 and CDR2 from the germline V gene are LGHNA and YNFKEQ. The V gene end was trimmed by 1 base and the J gene end by 3 bases; junction bases not matched to a gene: 6. CDR3 DNA sequence: TGTGCCAGCAGCCAAGGGGGAACTAGCGGGTACACCGGGGAGCTGTTTTTT. Translating it yields CASSQGGTSGYTGELFF.

The chain couples TRBV20-1 to TRBJ1-1; D not resolved. Trimming cost V 4 bases and J 0 bases, with 18 bases left between them. Germline-derived CDR1 and CDR2 are DFQATT and SNEGSKA (reference sequence). CDR3 length: 16 amino acids. This chain's CDR3 is CSATRRGLYMNTEAFF. Here the CDR3 DNA reads TGCAGTGCTACCCGACGAGGATTATACATGAACACTGAAGCTTTCTTT.

Ten or more counts support this clonotype. The rearrangement links TRBV30 to TRBJ1-2; D may be TRBD1 (5 bases). In germline, CDR1 is GTSNPN, CDR2 SVGIG (reference sequence). This CDR3 spans 13 amino acids. V lost 4 bases and J lost 1, with 10 bases in between. In DNA, the CDR3 is TGTGCCTGGACCGAACAGGATAACTATGGCTACACCTTC. This encodes CAWTEQDNYGYTF.

This clonotype has at least ten counts. This chain links TRBV6-1 with TRBJ2-7; D is possibly TRBD1 or TRBD2 (5 bases each). The length of the CDR3 is 17 residues. With 5 bases removed from V and 2 bases from J, the gap between germline ends came to 22 bases. Germline-derived CDR1 and CDR2 are MNHNS and SASEGT. The CDR3 nucleotides read TGTGCCAGCAGTCATTTTTTCACCGGGACCCGAACCTACGAGCAGTACTTC. It specifies CASSHFFTGTRTYEQYF.

This clonotype occurred many times. V usage is TRBV28 and J usage is TRBJ2-3; a possible D gene is TRBD1 (6 bases). V gave up 5 bases and J gave up 6 bases, with 15 bases separating them. There are 14 residues in the CDR3. Germline V lookup: CDR1 MDHEN, CDR2 SYDVKM. The CDR3 loop is CASSTGKWRDTQYF. The CDR3 region has the DNA TGTGCCAGCAGTACAGGGAAATGGCGGGATACGCAGTATTTT.

This clonotype was counted many times. This chain uses TRBV6-6 with TRBJ1-6, with 7 bases identical to TRBD1. From germline, CDR1 is MNHNY and CDR2 SVGAGI (reference sequence). Trimming cost V 8 bases and J 10 bases; bases outside gene matches: 8. There are 13 residues in the CDR3. The CDR3 is CASGPIRGSPLHF. Here the CDR3 DNA reads TGTGCCAGCGGACCGATCAGGGGGTCACCCCTCCACTTT.

With respect to this clonotype: This may be a read error: a much more frequent sequence differs by one nucleotide. This chain uses TRBV29-1 with TRBJ2-2; 9 bases fit TRBD2. Germline values: CDR1 SQVTM, CDR2 ANQGSEA. This CDR3 is built from 14 residues. The CDR3 DNA reads as TGCAGCGTTCACGGAGCGGGAGGCACCGGGGAGCCGTTTTTT. The encoded protein is CSVHGAGGTGEPFF.

This clonotype was detected many times. CDR3 in amino acids: CASRREGEQFF. As DNA, the CDR3 is TGTGCCAGCAGGCGGGAGGGTGAGCAGTTCTTC. The chain carries TRBV7-2 and TRBJ2-1; 9 nucleotides line up with TRBD2. Per the germline V gene, CDR1 is SGHTA and CDR2 is FQGNSA. The trim removed 6 bases at V and 9 bases at J, leaving 0 bases unmatched. The CDR3 is 11 residues long.

This clonotype was seen many times. The V and J genes are TRBV7-2 and TRBJ2-2, with D tentatively TRBD1 (6 bases). This CDR3 has 16 amino acids. Trimming removed 0 bases from V and 1 base from J, with 9 bases in between. CDR1 is SGHTA, CDR2 FQGNSA, per germline. The CDR3 coding sequence is TGTGCCAGCAGCTTAGCCGGACAGCAGAACACCGGGGAGCTGTTTTTT. This gives the protein CASSLAGQQNTGELFF.

This clonotype was detected ten times or more. This chain links TRBV6-1 with TRBJ1-1, with D unclear. The V gene's germline CDR1 is MNHNS and CDR2 SASEGT. The CDR3 has 13 amino acids. V gave up 2 bases and J gave up 6 bases, with 10 bases separating them. CDR3 amino acids: CASSEWSGSEAFF. Written as DNA, the CDR3 is TGTGCCAGCAGTGAATGGTCCGGCTCTGAAGCTTTCTTT.

Regarding this clonotype: A much larger clonotype is one base distant, so this may be a read error. The chain joins TRBV4-3 to TRBJ2-4, with D perhaps matching TRBD2 (5 bases). The CDR3 covers 15 residues. CDR1 and CDR2 (germline): LGHNA, YSLEER. CDR3 amino acids: CASSQDIEGKNSQYF. As DNA, the CDR3 is TGCGCCAGCAGCCAAGATATTGAGGGCAAAAACAGTCAGTACTTC.

The table lists this clonotype with many counts. The rearrangement joins TRBV5-1 to TRBJ2-7; D gene ambiguous. This CDR3 is 13 amino acids long. Between the trimmed V and J ends, which lost 0 bases and 4 bases, there was a span of 8 bases. CDR1 and CDR2 (germline): SGHRS, YFSETQ. The CDR3 is CASSLERKYEQYF. The CDR3 nucleotides are TGCGCCAGCAGCTTGGAACGGAAATACGAGCAGTACTTC.